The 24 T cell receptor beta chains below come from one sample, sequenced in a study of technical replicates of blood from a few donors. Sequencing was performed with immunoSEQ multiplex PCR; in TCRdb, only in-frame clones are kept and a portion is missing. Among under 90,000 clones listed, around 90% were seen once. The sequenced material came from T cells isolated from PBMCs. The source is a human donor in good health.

In DNA form, the CDR3 reads TGCGCCAGCAGCCAAACCGGAGCTAACTATGGCTACACCTTC. This gives the protein CASSQTGANYGYTF. The chain couples TRBV4-1 to TRBJ1-2; D gene uncertain. Deletions cut 2 bases from V and 0 bases from J, with 7 bases between. The CDR3 is 14 amino acids. CDR1 and CDR2 from the germline V gene are MGHRA and YSYEKL.

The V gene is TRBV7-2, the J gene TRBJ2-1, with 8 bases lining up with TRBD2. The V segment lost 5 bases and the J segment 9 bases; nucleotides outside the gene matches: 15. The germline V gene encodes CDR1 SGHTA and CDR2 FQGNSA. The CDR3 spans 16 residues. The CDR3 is CASSRRVPGLDGEQFF. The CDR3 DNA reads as TGTGCCAGCAGCCGAAGGGTCCCGGGACTAGATGGTGAGCAGTTCTTC. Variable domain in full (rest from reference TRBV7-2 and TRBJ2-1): GAGVSQSPSNKVTEKGKDVELRCDPISGHTALYWYRQSLGQGLEFLIYFQGNSAPDKSGLPSDRFSAERTGGSVSTLTIQRTQQEDSAVYLCASSRRVPGLDGEQFFGPGTRLTVL.

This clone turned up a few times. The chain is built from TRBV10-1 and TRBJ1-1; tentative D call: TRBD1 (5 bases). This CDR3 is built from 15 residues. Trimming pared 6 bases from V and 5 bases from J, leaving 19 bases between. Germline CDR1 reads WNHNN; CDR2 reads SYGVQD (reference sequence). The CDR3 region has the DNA TGCGCCAGCAGCACCTCAGGGAAAGGAGTAACTGAAGCTTTCTTT. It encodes CASSTSGKGVTEAFF.

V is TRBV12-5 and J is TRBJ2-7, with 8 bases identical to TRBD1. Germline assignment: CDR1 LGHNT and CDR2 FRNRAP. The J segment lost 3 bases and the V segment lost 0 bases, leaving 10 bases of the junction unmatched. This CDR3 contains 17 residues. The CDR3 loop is CASGLVPGGQAYYEQYF. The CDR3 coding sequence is TGTGCTAGTGGTTTGGTACCCGGGGGACAGGCCTACTACGAGCAGTACTTC. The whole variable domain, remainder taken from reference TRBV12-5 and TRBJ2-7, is DARVTQTPRHKVTEMGQEVTMRCQPILGHNTVFWYRQTMMQGLELLAYFRNRAPLDDSGMPKDRFSAEMPDATLATLKIQPSEPRDSAVYFCASGLVPGGQAYYEQYFGPGTRLTVT.

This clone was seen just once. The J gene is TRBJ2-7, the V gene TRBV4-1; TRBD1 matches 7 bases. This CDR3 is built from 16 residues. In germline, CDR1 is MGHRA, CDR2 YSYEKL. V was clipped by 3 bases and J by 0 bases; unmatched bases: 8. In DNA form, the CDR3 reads TGCGCCAGCAGCCAGGAACAGGGGTTTACCTCCTACGAGCAGTACTTC. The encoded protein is CASSQEQGFTSYEQYF.

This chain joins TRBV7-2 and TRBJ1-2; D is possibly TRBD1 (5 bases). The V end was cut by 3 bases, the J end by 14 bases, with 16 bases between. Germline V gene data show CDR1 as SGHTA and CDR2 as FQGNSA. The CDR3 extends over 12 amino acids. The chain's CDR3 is CASSFSFGGFTF. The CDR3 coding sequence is TGTGCCAGCAGCTTTTCCTTCGGGGGGTTTACCTTC. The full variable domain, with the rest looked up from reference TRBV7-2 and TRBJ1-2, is GAGVSQSPSNKVTEKGKDVELRCDPISGHTALYWYRQSLGQGLEFLIYFQGNSAPDKSGLPSDRFSAERTGGSVSTLTIQRTQQEDSAVYLCASSFSFGGFTFGSGTRLTVV.

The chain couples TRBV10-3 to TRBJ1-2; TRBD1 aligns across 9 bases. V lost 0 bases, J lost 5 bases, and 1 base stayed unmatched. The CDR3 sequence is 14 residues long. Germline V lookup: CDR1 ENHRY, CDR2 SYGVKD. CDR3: CAISESTGGYGYTF. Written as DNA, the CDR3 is TGTGCCATCAGTGAGTCGACAGGGGGGTATGGCTACACCTTC.

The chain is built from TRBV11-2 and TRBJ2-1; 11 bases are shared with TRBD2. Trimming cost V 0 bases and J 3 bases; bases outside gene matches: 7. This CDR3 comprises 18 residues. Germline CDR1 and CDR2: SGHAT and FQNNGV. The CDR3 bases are TGTGCCAGCAGCTTAGATACTAGCGGGGGCTCCCACTACAATGAGCAGTTCTTC. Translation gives CASSLDTSGGSHYNEQFF. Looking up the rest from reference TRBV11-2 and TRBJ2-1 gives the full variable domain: EAGVAQSPRYKIIEKRQSVAFWCNPISGHATLYWYQQILGQGPKLLIQFQNNGVVDDSQLPKDRFSAERLKGVDSTLKIQPAKLEDSAVYLCASSLDTSGGSHYNEQFFGPGTRLTVL.

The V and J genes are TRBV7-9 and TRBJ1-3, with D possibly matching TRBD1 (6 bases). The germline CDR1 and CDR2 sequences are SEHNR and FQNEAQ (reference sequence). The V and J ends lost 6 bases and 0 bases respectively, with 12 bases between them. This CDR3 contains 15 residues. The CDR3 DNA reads TGTGCCAGCAGTTCAACAGGGATCTCTGGAAACACCATATATTTT. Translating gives CASSSTGISGNTIYF.

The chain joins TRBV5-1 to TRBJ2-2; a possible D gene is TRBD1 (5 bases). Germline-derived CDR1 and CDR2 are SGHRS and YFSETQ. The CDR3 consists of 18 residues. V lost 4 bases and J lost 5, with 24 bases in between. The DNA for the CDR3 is TGCGCCAGCAGCCAAACCGACCCAGAAGTCTCAGGGACCGGGGAGCTGTTTTTT. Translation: CASSQTDPEVSGTGELFF.

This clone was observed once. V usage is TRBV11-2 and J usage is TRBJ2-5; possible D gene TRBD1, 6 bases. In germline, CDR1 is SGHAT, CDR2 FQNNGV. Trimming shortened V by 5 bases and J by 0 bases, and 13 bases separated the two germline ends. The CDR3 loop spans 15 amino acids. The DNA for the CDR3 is TGTGCCAGCAGCCCGTCAGGGGATTACCAAGAGACCCAGTACTTC. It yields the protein CASSPSGDYQETQYF.

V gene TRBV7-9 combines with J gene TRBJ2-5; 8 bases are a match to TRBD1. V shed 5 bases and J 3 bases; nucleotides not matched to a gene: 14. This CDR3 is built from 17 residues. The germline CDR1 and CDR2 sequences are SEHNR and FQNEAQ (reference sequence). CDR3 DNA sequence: TGTGCCAGCAGCCAAGCCGACAGGGGTCAAAGGGAAGAGACCCAGTACTTC. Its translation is CASSQADRGQREETQYF.

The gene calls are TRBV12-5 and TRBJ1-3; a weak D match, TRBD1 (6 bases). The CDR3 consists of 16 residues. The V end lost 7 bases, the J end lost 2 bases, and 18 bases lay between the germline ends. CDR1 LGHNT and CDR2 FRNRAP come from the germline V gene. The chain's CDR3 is CASAKGQTQAGNTIYF. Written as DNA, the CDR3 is TGTGCTAGTGCGAAAGGACAGACCCAGGCTGGAAACACCATATATTTT. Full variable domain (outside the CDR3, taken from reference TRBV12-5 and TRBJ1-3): DARVTQTPRHKVTEMGQEVTMRCQPILGHNTVFWYRQTMMQGLELLAYFRNRAPLDDSGMPKDRFSAEMPDATLATLKIQPSEPRDSAVYFCASAKGQTQAGNTIYFGEGSWLTVV.

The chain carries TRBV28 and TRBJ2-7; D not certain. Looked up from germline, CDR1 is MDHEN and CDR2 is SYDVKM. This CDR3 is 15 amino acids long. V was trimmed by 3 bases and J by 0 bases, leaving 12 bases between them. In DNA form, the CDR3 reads TGTGCCAGCAGTTTTTCTCTGGGCCTCTCCTACGAGCAGTACTTC. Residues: CASSFSLGLSYEQYF.

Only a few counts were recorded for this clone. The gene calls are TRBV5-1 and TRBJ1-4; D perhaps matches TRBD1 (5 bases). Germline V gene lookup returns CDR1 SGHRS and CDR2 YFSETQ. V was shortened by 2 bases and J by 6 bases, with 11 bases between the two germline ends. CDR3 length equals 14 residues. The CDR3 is CASSFEQGDEKLFF. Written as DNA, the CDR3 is TGCGCCAGCAGCTTCGAGCAGGGCGATGAAAAACTGTTTTTT.

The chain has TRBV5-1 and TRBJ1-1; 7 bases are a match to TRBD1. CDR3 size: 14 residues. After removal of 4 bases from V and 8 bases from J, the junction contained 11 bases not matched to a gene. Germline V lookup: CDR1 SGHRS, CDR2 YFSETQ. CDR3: CASSRVTGIVEAFF. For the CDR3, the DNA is TGCGCCAGCAGCCGCGTGACAGGGATTGTGGAAGCTTTCTTT. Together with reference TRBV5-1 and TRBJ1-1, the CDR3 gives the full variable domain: KAGVTQTPRYLIKTRGQQVTLSCSPISGHRSVSWYQQTPGQGLQFLFEYFSETQRNKGNFPGRFSGRQFSNSRSEMNVSTLELGDSALYLCASSRVTGIVEAFFGQGTRLTVV.

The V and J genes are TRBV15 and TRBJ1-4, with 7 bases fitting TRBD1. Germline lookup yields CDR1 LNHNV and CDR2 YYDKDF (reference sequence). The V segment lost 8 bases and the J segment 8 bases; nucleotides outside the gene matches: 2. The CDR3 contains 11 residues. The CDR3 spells CATGTAEKLFF. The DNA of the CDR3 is TGTGCCACCGGGACAGCAGAAAAACTGTTTTTT. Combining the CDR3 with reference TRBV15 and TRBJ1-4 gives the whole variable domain DAMVIQNPRYQVTQFGKPVTLSCSQTLNHNVMYWYQQKSSQAPKLLFHYYDKDFNNEADTPDNFQSRRPNTSFCFLDIRSPGLGDTAMYLCATGTAEKLFFGSGTQLSVL.

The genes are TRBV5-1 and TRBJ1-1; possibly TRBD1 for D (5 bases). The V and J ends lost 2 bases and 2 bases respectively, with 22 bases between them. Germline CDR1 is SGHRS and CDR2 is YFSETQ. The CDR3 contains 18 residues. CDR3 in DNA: TGCGCCAGCAGCTTCTCTAGTCTATCTAGGACAACCAACACTGAAGCTTTCTTT. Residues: CASSFSSLSRTTNTEAFF.

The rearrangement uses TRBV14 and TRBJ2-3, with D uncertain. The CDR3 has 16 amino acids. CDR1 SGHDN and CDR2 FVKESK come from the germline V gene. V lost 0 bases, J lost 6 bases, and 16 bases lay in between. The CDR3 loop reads CASSQDMQSWRDTQYF. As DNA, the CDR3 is TGTGCCAGCAGCCAAGACATGCAGTCATGGCGGGATACGCAGTATTTT.

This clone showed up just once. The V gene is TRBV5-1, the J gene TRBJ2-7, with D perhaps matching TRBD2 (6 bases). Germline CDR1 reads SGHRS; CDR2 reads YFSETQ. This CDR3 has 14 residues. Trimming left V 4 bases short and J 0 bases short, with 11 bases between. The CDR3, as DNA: TGCGCCAGCAGCCCCCGGGGGTTCTCCTACGAGCAGTACTTC. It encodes CASSPRGFSYEQYF.

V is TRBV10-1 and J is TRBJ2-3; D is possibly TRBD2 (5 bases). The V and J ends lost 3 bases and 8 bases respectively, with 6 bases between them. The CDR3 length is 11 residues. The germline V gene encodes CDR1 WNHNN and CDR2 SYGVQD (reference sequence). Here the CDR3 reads CASSDRGTQYF. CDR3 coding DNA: TGCGCCAGCAGTGACCGGGGTACGCAGTATTTT.

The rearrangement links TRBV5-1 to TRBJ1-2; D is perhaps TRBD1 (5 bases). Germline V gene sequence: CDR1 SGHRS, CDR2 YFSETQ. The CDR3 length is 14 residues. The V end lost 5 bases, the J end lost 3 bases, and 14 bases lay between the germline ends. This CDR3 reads CASRPVGVDYGYTF. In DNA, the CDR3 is TGCGCCAGCAGACCCGTAGGGGTGGACTATGGCTACACCTTC.

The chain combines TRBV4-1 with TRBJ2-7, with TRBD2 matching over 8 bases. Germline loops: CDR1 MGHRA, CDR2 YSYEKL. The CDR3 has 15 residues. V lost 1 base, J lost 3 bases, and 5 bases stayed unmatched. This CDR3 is CASSQVLAVLYEQYF. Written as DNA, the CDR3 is TGCGCCAGCAGCCAAGTACTAGCGGTCCTCTACGAGCAGTACTTC.

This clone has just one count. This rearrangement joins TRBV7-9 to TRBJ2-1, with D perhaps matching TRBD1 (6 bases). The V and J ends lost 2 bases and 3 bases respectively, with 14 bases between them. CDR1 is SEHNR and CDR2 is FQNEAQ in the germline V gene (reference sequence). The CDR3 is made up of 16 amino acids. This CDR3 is CASSLTSGTHYNEQFF. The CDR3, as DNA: TGTGCCAGCAGCTTAACCTCCGGGACACACTACAATGAGCAGTTCTTC.